This TCR beta chain stems from a study of regulatory T cells in long-lasting Graves disease. Overall study results and limits: Accuracy could have been hurt by small sample size. Persistent disease samples used TRBV28, TRBJ1-2 and TRBJ2-5 preferentially.

The authors built TCR beta libraries using iRepertoire HTBI primers and Arm-PCR of CDR3 regions. TCRdb analysed the multiplex PCR reads with MiXCR anew, one entry per CDR3 protein. The sample shows around 450,000 distinct CDR3 sequences, about 15% of them seen only once. The sample's time point: newly diagnosed GD, antithyroid drugs for less than 3 months. TCR sequences were obtained from RNA taken from PBMCs. The CDR3 has 14 residues. Looked up from germline, CDR1 is WNHNN and CDR2 is SYGVQD (reference sequence). With 5 bases removed from V and 5 bases from J, the gap between germline ends came to 15 bases. On this clonotype itself: Its antigen is still unknown.

The sample also formed part of further work on T cells in Graves' hyperthyroidism and ophthalmopathy. That source notes: Most thyroid-expanded clonotypes above 0.001 were also found in blood.

This TCR was recovered from a woman aged 25-40 years with Graves disease. Material: peripheral blood mononuclear cells (PBMCs), obtained at new diagnosis, from a patient treated with antithyroid drugs. The chain joins TRBV10-1 to TRBJ1-1, with D maybe TRBD1 (6 bases). CDR3 region: CASSSTVQGTEAFF. CDR3 DNA sequence: TGCGCCAGCAGTTCCACTGTACAGGGTACTGAAGCTTTCTTT.